Following are 11 T cell receptor beta chains from one sample sequenced in a study of OX40 agonist ivuxolimab in advanced cancers. The data were produced by immunoSEQ multiplex PCR, yet TCRdb's version contains in-frame clones alone and is incomplete. The sample carries around 41,000 clones, around 90% recorded once. The input for sequencing was CD4+ or CD8+ T cells sorted from blood, taken in a trial of the OX40 agonist ivuxolimab. The receptors stem from an adult with an advanced solid tumor such as melanoma, head and neck, liver or kidney cancer.

The chain has TRBV5-1 and TRBJ2-7; TRBD2 agrees at 11 bases. After removal of 4 bases from V and 4 bases from J, the junction contained 10 bases not matched to a gene. Germline V gene sequence: CDR1 SGHRS, CDR2 YFSETQ. The CDR3 is 16 residues long. CDR3 protein: CASSTISGRAVYEQYF. The DNA for the CDR3 is TGCGCCAGCAGCACCATTAGCGGGAGGGCCGTTTACGAGCAGTACTTC.

The V gene is TRBV28, the J gene TRBJ1-5; 7 nucleotides align to TRBD1. The germline V gene has CDR1 MDHEN and CDR2 SYDVKM. The V segment lost 3 bases and the J segment 5 bases; nucleotides outside the gene matches: 7. The CDR3 covers 15 residues. The CDR3 DNA reads TGTGCCAGCAGTTTGGCGGGACAGCCCCATCAGCCCCAGCATTTT. This translates into CASSLAGQPHQPQHF.

This clone has just one count. The chain couples TRBV9 to TRBJ2-6; 9 bases align to TRBD2. V was pared by 4 bases and J by 0 bases, with 8 bases of the junction left unmatched. This CDR3 has 18 residues. Germline V CDR1 and CDR2: SGDLS, YYNGEE. Written as DNA, the CDR3 is TGTGCCAGCAGCCCCGTGACTAGCGGCTACTCTGGGGCCAACGTCCTGACTTTC. Translation gives CASSPVTSGYSGANVLTF.

The V and J genes are TRBV28 and TRBJ2-7, with TRBD1 as a possible D gene (6 bases). The germline gives CDR1 MDHEN, CDR2 SYDVKM. This CDR3 region has 14 residues. The ends were cut back, 8 bases at V and 4 bases at J, with 18 bases in the middle. In DNA form, the CDR3 reads TGTGCCAGCGCCCTCAGGCCAGGGGAATACGAGCAGTACTTC. Translated: CASALRPGEYEQYF.

The rearrangement links TRBV28 to TRBJ2-1, with 13 bases that match TRBD2. The length of the CDR3 is 15 residues. Germline V gene data show CDR1 as MDHEN and CDR2 as SYDVKM. Losses at the gene ends were 7 bases for V and 10 bases for J; bases not matched to a gene: 10. The CDR3 protein is CASTSGTSGTREQFF. The CDR3 nucleotides are TGTGCCAGCACCTCCGGGACTAGCGGGACACGGGAGCAGTTCTTC.

The gene calls are TRBV2 and TRBJ1-4; D possibly corresponds to TRBD1 (6 bases). The CDR3 spans 19 residues. Germline V gives CDR1 SNHLY, CDR2 FYNNEI. Trimming pared 7 bases from V and 0 bases from J, leaving 24 bases between. The chain's CDR3 is CASTEAGIGGLTTNEKLFF. CDR3 in DNA: TGTGCCAGCACCGAAGCGGGTATCGGGGGGCTAACAACTAATGAAAAACTGTTTTTT.

The chain links TRBV7-9 to TRBJ2-2; 8 nucleotides agree with TRBD2. CDR1 is SEHNR, CDR2 FQNEAQ, per germline (reference sequence). The V and J ends lost 5 bases and 5 bases, in that order; junction bases with no gene match: 1. The CDR3 extends over 13 amino acids. The CDR3 here is CASSPGGTGELFF. In DNA form, the CDR3 reads TGTGCCAGCAGCCCGGGGGGGACCGGGGAGCTGTTTTTT.

The chain recombines TRBV7-3 with TRBJ2-2, with 7 positions matching TRBD1. The CDR3 totals 14 residues. The germline CDR1 and CDR2 sequences are SGHTA and FQGTGA. J lost 7 bases, V lost 8 bases, and 10 bases had no gene match. CDR3 bases: TGTGCCAGCGGACTCACAGGGGTTAGCGGGGAGCTGTTTTTT. This codes for CASGLTGVSGELFF.

The rearrangement joins TRBV7-6 to TRBJ2-5, with 7 bases fitting TRBD2. Per germline, CDR1 SGHVS and CDR2 FNYEAQ. The CDR3 has 14 residues. J gave up 1 base and V 5 bases, and 4 bases lay outside the gene matches. CDR3 sequence (DNA): TGTGCCAGCAGCGTAAGCGGGACCCAAGAGACCCAGTACTTC. Protein sequence: CASSVSGTQETQYF.

This chain uses TRBV9 with TRBJ1-1; no clear D. The CDR3 consists of 14 residues. From germline, CDR1 is SGDLS and CDR2 YYNGEE. V shed 4 bases and J shed 1 base, with 11 bases lying between them. CDR3 sequence: CASSPRLGNTEAFF. CDR3 DNA sequence: TGTGCCAGCAGCCCAAGACTGGGGAACACTGAAGCTTTCTTT.

The chain recombines TRBV5-1 with TRBJ2-1, with 10 bases aligning to TRBD1. Germline CDR1 is SGHRS and CDR2 is YFSETQ. This CDR3 comprises 16 residues. J lost 6 bases, V lost 1 base, and 7 bases had no gene match. Here the CDR3 reads CASSLISGTGVNEQFF. The CDR3 bases are TGCGCCAGCAGCTTGATATCCGGGACAGGGGTCAATGAGCAGTTCTTC.